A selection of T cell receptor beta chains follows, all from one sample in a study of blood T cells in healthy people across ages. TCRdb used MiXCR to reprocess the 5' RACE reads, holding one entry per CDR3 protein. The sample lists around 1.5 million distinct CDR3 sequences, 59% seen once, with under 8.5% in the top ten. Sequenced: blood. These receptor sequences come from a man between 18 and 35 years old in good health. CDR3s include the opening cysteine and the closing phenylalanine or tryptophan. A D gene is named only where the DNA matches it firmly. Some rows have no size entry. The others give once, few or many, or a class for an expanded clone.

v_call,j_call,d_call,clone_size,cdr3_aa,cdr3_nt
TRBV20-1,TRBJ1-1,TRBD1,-,CSARTPGTGNTEAFF,TGCAGTGCTAGAACCCCCGGGACAGGGAACACTGAAGCTTTCTTT
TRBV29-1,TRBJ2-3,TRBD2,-,CSVAGTNTDTQYF,TGCAGCGTGGCCGGGACTAACACAGATACGCAGTATTTT
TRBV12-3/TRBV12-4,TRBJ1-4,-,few,CASSFGRTNEKLFF,TGTGCCAGCAGTTTCGGCAGAACTAATGAAAAACTGTTTTTT
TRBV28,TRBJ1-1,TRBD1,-,CASSWDSLTEAFF,TGTGCCAGCAGTTGGGACAGTCTTACTGAAGCTTTCTTT
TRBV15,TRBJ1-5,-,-,CATSREERQPQHF,TGTGCCACCAGCAGAGAAGAGCGGCAGCCCCAGCATTTT
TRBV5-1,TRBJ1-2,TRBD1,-,CASSQEKLTGAGYTF,TGCGCCAGCAGCCAAGAAAAGCTTACAGGGGCCGGCTACACCTTC
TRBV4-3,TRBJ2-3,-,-,CASRQESRSTDTQYF,TGCGCCAGCAGGCAAGAATCCAGATCCACAGATACGCAGTATTTT
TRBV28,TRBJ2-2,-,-,CASSFDPTAANTGELFF,TGTGCCAGCAGTTTTGACCCGACAGCCGCGAACACCGGGGAGCTGTTTTTT
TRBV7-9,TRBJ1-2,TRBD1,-,CASSRDSLNYGYTF,TGTGCCAGCAGCCGGGACAGCTTAAACTATGGCTACACCTTC
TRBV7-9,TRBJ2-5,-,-,CASSFGQAGKTQYF,TGTGCCAGCAGCTTTGGCCAGGCGGGGAAGACCCAGTACTTC
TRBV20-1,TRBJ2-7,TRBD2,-,CSARGLAGGLHEQYF,TGCAGTGCTAGAGGACTAGCGGGAGGTCTGCACGAGCAGTACTTC
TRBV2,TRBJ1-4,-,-,CAVYRVGEKLFF,TGTGCCGTATACAGGGTCGGTGAAAAACTGTTTTTT
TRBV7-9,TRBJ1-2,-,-,CASEGGDVNYGYTF,TGTGCCAGCGAGGGGGGGGATGTTAACTATGGCTACACCTTC
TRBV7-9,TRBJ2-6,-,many,CASSLEGANVLTF,TGTGCCAGCAGCTTGGAGGGGGCCAACGTCCTGACTTTC
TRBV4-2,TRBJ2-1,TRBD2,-,CASSQEVASGGISNEQFF,TGTGCCAGCAGCCAAGAGGTTGCTAGCGGGGGGATAAGCAATGAGCAGTTCTTC
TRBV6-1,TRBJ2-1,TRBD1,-,CASSDGTVSDNEQFF,TGTGCCAGCAGTGATGGGACAGTCTCCGACAATGAGCAGTTCTTC
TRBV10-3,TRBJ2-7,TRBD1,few,CAISDPGTGNEQYF,TGTGCCATCAGTGATCCCGGGACAGGGAACGAGCAGTACTTC
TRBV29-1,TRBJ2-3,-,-,CSVEERTQYF,TGCAGCGTTGAAGAGAGGACGCAGTATTTT
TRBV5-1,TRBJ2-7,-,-,CASTFAGRNSYEQYF,TGCGCCAGCACGTTCGCGGGACGAAACTCCTACGAGCAGTACTTC
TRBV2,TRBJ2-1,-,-,CASSGPVSLDEQFF,TGTGCCAGCAGTGGACCGGTCTCGTTGGATGAGCAGTTCTTC
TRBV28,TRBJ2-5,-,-,CASNSLGVPEETQYF,TGTGCCAGCAACAGTTTGGGGGTACCGGAGGAGACCCAGTACTTC
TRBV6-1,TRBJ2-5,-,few,CASSEEFTGVQETQYF,TGTGCCAGCAGTGAAGAGTTCACCGGCGTCCAAGAGACCCAGTACTTC
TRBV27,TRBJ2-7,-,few,CASSAGAVYEQYF,TGTGCCAGCAGTGCAGGGGCAGTTTACGAGCAGTACTTC
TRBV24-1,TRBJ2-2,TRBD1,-,CATSEGQGFAGELFF,TGTGCCACCAGTGAGGGACAGGGTTTTGCCGGGGAGCTGTTTTTT
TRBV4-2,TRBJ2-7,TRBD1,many,CASSPRDRFYEQYF,TGTGCCAGCAGCCCCCGGGACAGGTTCTACGAGCAGTACTTC
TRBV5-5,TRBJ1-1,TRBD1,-,CASSFRTGLFTEAFF,TGTGCCAGCAGCTTCAGGACAGGGCTTTTCACTGAAGCTTTCTTT
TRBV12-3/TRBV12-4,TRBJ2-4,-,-,CVSSSSTGTNIQYF,TGTGTCAGCAGTTCATCTACAGGGACGAACATTCAGTACTTC
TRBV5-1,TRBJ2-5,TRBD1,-,CASSQLLPGQGKETRYF,TGCGCCAGCAGCCAATTACTACCGGGACAGGGGAAAGAGACCCGGTACTTC